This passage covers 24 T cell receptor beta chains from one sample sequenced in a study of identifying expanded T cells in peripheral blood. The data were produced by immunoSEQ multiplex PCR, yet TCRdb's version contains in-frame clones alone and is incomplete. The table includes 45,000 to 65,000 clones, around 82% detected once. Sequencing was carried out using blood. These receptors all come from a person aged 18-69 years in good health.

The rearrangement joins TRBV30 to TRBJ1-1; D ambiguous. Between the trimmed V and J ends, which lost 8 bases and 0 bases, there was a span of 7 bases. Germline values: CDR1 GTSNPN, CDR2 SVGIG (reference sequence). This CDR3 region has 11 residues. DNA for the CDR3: TGTGCCAGACGGATGAACACTGAAGCTTTCTTT. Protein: CARRMNTEAFF.

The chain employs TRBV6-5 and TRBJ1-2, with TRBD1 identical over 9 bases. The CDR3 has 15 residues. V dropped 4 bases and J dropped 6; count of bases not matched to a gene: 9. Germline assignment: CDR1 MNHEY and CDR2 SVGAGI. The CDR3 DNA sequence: TGTGCCAGCAGTTTAAAGGACAGGGGCCCAAATGGCTACACCTTC. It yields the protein CASSLKDRGPNGYTF.

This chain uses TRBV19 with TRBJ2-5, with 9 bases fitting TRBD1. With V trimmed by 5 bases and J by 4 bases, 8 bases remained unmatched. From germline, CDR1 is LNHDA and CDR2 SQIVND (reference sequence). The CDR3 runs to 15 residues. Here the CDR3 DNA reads TGTGCCAGTAGTCGACCGGGACAGGGCCCAGAGACCCAGTACTTC. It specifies CASSRPGQGPETQYF.

The CDR3 nucleotides read TGCGCCAGCAGCCAACTTGGCTTGGGAACAGATACGCAGTATTTT. This encodes CASSQLGLGTDTQYF. This sequence joins TRBV4-1 and TRBJ2-3; unclear D gene. The germline gives CDR1 MGHRA, CDR2 YSYEKL. V lost 2 bases to trimming and J lost 3 bases, with 12 bases between them. CDR3 length: 15 residues.

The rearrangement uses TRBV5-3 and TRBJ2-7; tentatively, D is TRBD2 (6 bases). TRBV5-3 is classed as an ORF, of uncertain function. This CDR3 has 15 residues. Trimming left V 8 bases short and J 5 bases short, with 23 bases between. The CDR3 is CASSPEGPRSHEQYV. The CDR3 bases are TGTGCCAGCAGCCCGGAGGGACCGAGGAGTCACGAGCAGTACGTC.

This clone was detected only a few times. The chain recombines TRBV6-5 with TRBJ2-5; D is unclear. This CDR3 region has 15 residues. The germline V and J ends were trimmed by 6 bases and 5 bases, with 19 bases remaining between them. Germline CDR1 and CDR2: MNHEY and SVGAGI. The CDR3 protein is CASSSGRYSSETQYF. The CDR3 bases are TGTGCCAGCAGCAGTGGCCGTTATTCGTCCGAGACCCAGTACTTC.

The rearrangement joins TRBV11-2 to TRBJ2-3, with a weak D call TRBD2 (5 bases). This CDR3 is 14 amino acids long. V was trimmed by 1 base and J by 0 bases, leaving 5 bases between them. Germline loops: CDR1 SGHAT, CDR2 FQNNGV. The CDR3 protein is CASSLGGSTDTQYF. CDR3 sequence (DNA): TGTGCCAGCAGCTTAGGAGGGAGCACAGATACGCAGTATTTT.

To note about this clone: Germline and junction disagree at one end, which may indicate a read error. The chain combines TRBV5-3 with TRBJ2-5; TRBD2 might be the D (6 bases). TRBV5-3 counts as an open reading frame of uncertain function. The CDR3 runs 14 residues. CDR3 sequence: CASSLGGIEETQYF. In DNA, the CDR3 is TGTGCCAGCAGCTTAGGAGGGATCGAAGAGACCCAGTACTTC.

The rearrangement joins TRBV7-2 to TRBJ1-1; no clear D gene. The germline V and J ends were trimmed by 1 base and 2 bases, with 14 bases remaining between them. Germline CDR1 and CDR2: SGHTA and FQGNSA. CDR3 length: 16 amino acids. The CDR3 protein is CASSLVEIRSNTEAFF. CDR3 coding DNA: TGTGCCAGCAGCTTAGTCGAGATCAGGTCAAACACTGAAGCTTTCTTT.

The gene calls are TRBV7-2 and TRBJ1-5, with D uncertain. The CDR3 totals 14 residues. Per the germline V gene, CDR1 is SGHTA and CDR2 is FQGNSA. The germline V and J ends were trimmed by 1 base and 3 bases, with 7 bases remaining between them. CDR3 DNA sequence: TGTGCCAGCAGCTTAGGGTTAAACAATCAGCCCCAGCATTTT. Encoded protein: CASSLGLNNQPQHF.

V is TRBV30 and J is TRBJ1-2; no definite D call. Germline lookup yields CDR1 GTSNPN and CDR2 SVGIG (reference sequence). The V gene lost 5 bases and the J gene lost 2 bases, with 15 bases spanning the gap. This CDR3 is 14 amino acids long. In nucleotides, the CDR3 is TGTGCCTGGGGGAGACTCTCTCTAAACTATGGCTACACCTTC. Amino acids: CAWGRLSLNYGYTF.

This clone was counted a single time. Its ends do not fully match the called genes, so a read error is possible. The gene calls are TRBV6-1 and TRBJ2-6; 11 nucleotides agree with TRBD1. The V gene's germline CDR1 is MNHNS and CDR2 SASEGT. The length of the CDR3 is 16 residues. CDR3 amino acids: CAISGTGGSGANVLTF. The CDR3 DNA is TGTGCCATCAGTGGGACAGGGGGCTCTGGGGCCAACGTCCTGACTTTC.

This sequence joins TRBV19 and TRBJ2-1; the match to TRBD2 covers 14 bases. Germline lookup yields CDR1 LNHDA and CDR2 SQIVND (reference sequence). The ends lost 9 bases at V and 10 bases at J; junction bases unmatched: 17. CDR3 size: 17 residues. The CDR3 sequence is CASTAKTGLAGVREQFF. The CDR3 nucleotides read TGTGCCAGCACCGCAAAGACGGGACTAGCGGGAGTGCGGGAGCAGTTCTTC.

CDR3 amino acids: CASSLLAGAYNEQFF. The CDR3 DNA reads as TGCGCCAGCAGCCTCTTAGCGGGTGCTTACAATGAGCAGTTCTTC. This sequence joins TRBV5-1 and TRBJ2-1; TRBD2 matches at 7 bases. The V gene's germline CDR1 is SGHRS and CDR2 YFSETQ. CDR3 length: 15 amino acids. Trimming cost V 4 bases and J 4 bases; bases outside gene matches: 8. Based on the CDR3 plus reference TRBV5-1 and TRBJ2-1, the full variable domain is KAGVTQTPRYLIKTRGQQVTLSCSPISGHRSVSWYQQTPGQGLQFLFEYFSETQRNKGNFPGRFSGRQFSNSRSEMNVSTLELGDSALYLCASSLLAGAYNEQFFGPGTRLTVL.

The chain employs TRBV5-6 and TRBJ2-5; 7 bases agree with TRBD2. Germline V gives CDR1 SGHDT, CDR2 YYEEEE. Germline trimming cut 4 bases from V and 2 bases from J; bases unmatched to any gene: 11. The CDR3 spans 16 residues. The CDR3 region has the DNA TGTGCCAGCAGCGAGGTACCTAGCGGATTGCAAGAGACCCAGTACTTC. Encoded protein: CASSEVPSGLQETQYF.

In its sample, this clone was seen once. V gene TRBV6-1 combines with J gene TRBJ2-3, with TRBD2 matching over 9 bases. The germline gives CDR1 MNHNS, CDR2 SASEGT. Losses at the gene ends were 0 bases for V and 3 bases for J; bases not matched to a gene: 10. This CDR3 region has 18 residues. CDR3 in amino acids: CASSEADGGGGATDTQYF. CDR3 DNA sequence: TGTGCCAGCAGTGAAGCGGATGGGGGCGGGGGGGCGACAGATACGCAGTATTTT.

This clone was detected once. The CDR3 nucleotides are TGCGCCAGCAGGACGGTGACAGCTTCTTACAATGAGCAGTTCTTC. Translating it yields CASRTVTASYNEQFF. The gene calls are TRBV5-1 and TRBJ2-1, with TRBD1 as a possible D gene (5 bases). CDR3 length: 15 amino acids. Looked up from germline, CDR1 is SGHRS and CDR2 is YFSETQ. V was shortened by 5 bases and J by 4 bases, with 16 bases between the two germline ends.

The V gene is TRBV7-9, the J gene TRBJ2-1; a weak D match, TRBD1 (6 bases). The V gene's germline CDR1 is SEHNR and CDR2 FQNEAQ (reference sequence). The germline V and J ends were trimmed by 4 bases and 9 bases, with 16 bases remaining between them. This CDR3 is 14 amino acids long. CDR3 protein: CASSSRQDMGEQFF. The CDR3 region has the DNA TGTGCCAGCAGCTCCCGACAGGACATGGGTGAGCAGTTCTTC.

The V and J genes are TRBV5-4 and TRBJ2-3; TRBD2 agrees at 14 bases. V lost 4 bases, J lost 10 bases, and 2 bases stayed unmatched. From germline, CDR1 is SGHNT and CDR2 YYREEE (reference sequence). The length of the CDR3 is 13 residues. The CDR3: CASSPGLAGAQYF. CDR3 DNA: TGTGCCAGCAGCCCGGGACTAGCGGGGGCGCAGTATTTT.

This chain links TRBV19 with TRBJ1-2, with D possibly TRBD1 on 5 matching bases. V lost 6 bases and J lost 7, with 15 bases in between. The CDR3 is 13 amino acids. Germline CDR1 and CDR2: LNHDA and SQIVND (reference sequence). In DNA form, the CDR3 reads TGTGCCAGTAGCGGGGACTTCGATCGTGGCTACACCTTC. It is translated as CASSGDFDRGYTF.

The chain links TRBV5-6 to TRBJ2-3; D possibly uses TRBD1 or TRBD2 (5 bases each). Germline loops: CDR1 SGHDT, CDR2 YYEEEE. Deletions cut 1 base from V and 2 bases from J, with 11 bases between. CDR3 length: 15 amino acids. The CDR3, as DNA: TGTGCCAGCAGCTTGAGTCGAGGGACCACAGATACGCAGTATTTT. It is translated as CASSLSRGTTDTQYF.

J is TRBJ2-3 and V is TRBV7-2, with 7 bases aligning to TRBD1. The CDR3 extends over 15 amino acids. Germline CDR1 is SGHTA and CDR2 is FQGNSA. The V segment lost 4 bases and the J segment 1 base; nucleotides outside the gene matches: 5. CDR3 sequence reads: CASSSRGFRTDTQYF. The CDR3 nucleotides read TGTGCCAGCAGCTCCAGGGGGTTTCGCACAGATACGCAGTATTTT.

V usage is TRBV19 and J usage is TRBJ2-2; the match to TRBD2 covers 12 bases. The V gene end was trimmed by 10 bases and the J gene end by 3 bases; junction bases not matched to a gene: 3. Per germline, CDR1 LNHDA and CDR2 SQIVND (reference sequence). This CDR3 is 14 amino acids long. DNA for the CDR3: TGTGCCACCAGACTAGCGGGGGACACCGGGGAGCTGTTTTTT. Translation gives CATRLAGDTGELFF.

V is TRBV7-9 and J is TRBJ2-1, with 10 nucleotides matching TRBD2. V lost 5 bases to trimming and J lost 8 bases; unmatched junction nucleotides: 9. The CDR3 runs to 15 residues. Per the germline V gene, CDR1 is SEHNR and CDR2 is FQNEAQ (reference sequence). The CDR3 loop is CASSRGASGGHEQFF. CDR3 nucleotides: TGTGCCAGCAGCCGCGGGGCTAGCGGGGGACATGAGCAGTTCTTC.